These 27 T cell receptor beta chains share one sample of origin, sequenced in a study of blood T cells in healthy people across ages. It was with a sample-barcoded 5' primer and a J-beta primer mix that a second PCR of about 6 to 12 cycles was run. TCRdb independently ran MiXCR on the 5' RACE reads; one entry per CDR3 protein. This table has 700,000 to 900,000 distinct CDR3 sequences, 50% to 65% appearing once. Sequenced material: blood. The receptors stem from a man older than 75 in good health.

V usage is TRBV7-9 and J usage is TRBJ2-1; tentatively, D is TRBD1 (7 bases). The CDR3 is 15 residues long. Per the germline V gene, CDR1 is SEHNR and CDR2 is FQNEAQ (reference sequence). The germline V and J ends were trimmed by 5 bases and 5 bases, with 16 bases remaining between them. CDR3 DNA sequence: TGTGCCAGCAGCCAGGGCAGGGGGGCTCACAATGAGCAGTTCTTC. Its translation: CASSQGRGAHNEQFF.

V gene TRBV3-1 combines with J gene TRBJ1-2; 11 nucleotides match TRBD1. This CDR3 spans 16 amino acids. With V trimmed by 4 bases and J by 3 bases, 7 bases remained unmatched. Germline CDR1 and CDR2: LGHDT and YNNKEL (reference sequence). CDR3 region: CASSLGQGAPDYGYTF. CDR3 bases: TGTGCCAGCAGCCTTGGACAGGGGGCGCCCGACTATGGCTACACCTTC.

This clonotype was recorded a few times. The V gene is TRBV10-3, the J gene TRBJ2-1; TRBD2 is a possible D gene (5 bases). CDR3 length equals 15 residues. Germline-derived CDR1 and CDR2 are ENHRY and SYGVKD. V lost 0 bases and J lost 0, with 6 bases in between. The DNA for the CDR3 is TGTGCCATCAGTGAGTCGAGGGTCTCCTACAATGAGCAGTTCTTC. It codes for CAISESRVSYNEQFF.

The chain recombines TRBV2 with TRBJ2-6, with 9 bases aligning to TRBD1. The CDR3 spans 18 residues. J gave up 3 bases and V 6 bases, and 12 bases lay outside the gene matches. CDR1 is SNHLY and CDR2 is FYNNEI in the germline V gene. The CDR3, as DNA: TGTGCCAGCAGCCGGACAGGGGTTCGTTCCGGTGGGGCCAACGTCCTGACTTTC. As protein: CASSRTGVRSGGANVLTF.

This sequence joins TRBV3-1 and TRBJ2-5; 8 nucleotides agree with TRBD1. Germline V gene data show CDR1 as LGHDT and CDR2 as YNNKEL (reference sequence). This CDR3 is built from 14 residues. V lost 4 bases to trimming and J lost 5 bases; unmatched junction nucleotides: 6. The CDR3: CASSPRTGLETQYF. The CDR3 nucleotides are TGTGCCAGCAGCCCCCGGACAGGGTTGGAGACCCAGTACTTC.

The chain is built from TRBV20-1 and TRBJ2-7; D gene unclear. The CDR3 length is 13 residues. The V and J ends lost 2 bases and 2 bases respectively, with 10 bases between them. Germline lookup yields CDR1 DFQATT and CDR2 SNEGSKA (reference sequence). CDR3 loop: CSARRSPPYEQYF. In DNA, the CDR3 is TGCAGTGCTAGACGTAGCCCTCCCTACGAGCAGTACTTC.

The sample holds many counts of this clonotype. The chain is built from TRBV20-1 and TRBJ2-1; tentative D call: TRBD1 (6 bases). V was trimmed by 8 bases and J by 0 bases, leaving 17 bases between them. CDR1 and CDR2 from the germline V gene are DFQATT and SNEGSKA (reference sequence). The CDR3 is 15 residues long. CDR3 region: CSPIATGSSYNEQFF. The DNA for the CDR3 is TGCAGTCCCATAGCAACAGGGAGCTCCTACAATGAGCAGTTCTTC.

As to this clonotype: The junction departs from germline at one end; a sequencing error may be responsible. J is TRBJ2-1 and V is TRBV12-3 or TRBV12-4; D is undetermined. The end of the DNA fits TRBJ2-7 better, so the J call may be wrong. CDR3 size: 14 residues. The CDR3 DNA reads TGTGCCAGCACTTTAAGGGCTTCCTACAATGAGCAGTACTTC. This codes for CASTLRASYNEQYF.

The chain uses TRBV5-1 and TRBJ2-7; D may match TRBD1 or TRBD2 (5 bases each). This CDR3 has 14 amino acids. CDR1 is SGHRS and CDR2 is YFSETQ in the germline V gene. Deletions cut 4 bases from V and 5 bases from J, with 16 bases between. Here the CDR3 reads CASSLRDQGHEQYF. DNA for the CDR3: TGCGCCAGCAGCCTCCGGGACCAGGGTCACGAGCAGTACTTC.

This clonotype was found a few times. This chain connects TRBV5-5 to TRBJ2-5, with TRBD1 matching 10 bases. V shed 1 base and J 5 bases; nucleotides not matched to a gene: 5. Germline V gene sequence: CDR1 SGHKS, CDR2 YYEKEE (reference sequence). The CDR3 sequence is 15 residues long. The CDR3 loop reads CASSLWDRGGETQYF. CDR3 DNA: TGTGCCAGCAGCTTGTGGGACAGGGGTGGGGAGACCCAGTACTTC.

V and J are TRBV28 and TRBJ1-4; tentative D call: TRBD1 (5 bases). The germline V and J ends were trimmed by 4 bases and 8 bases, with 14 bases remaining between them. Germline lookup yields CDR1 MDHEN and CDR2 SYDVKM. There are 14 residues in the CDR3. The CDR3 reads CASSSVDRDEKLFF. As DNA, the CDR3 is TGTGCCAGCAGTTCTGTTGACAGAGACGAAAAACTGTTTTTT.

In this sample, this clonotype turned up a few times. The chain joins TRBV4-2 to TRBJ2-4, with a weak D call TRBD1 (6 bases). CDR1 and CDR2 from the germline V gene are LGHNA and YNFKEQ. Deletions cut 0 bases from V and 5 bases from J, with 17 bases between. The CDR3 totals 17 residues. The chain's CDR3 is CASSQDHLRDKENIQYF. As DNA, the CDR3 is TGTGCCAGCAGCCAAGATCACCTCCGGGACAAAGAAAACATTCAGTACTTC.

The CDR3 here is CAISATGRDSPLHF. The CDR3 coding sequence is TGTGCCATCAGTGCTACAGGGAGAGATTCACCCCTCCACTTT. This sequence joins TRBV10-3 and TRBJ1-6; D perhaps matches TRBD1 (6 bases). This CDR3 region has 14 residues. V lost 4 bases and J lost 8, with 12 bases in between. CDR1 and CDR2 (germline): ENHRY, SYGVKD.

This clonotype was observed a few times. V and J are TRBV5-5 and TRBJ1-2; D gene ambiguous. V gave up 4 bases and J gave up 0 bases, with 4 bases separating them. Germline V gene data show CDR1 as SGHKS and CDR2 as YYEKEE (reference sequence). The CDR3 runs to 12 residues. This CDR3 reads CASSVTNYGYTF. The DNA of the CDR3 is TGTGCCAGCAGCGTGACTAACTATGGCTACACCTTC. The full variable domain, with the rest looked up from reference TRBV5-5 and TRBJ1-2, is DAGVTQSPTHLIKTRGQQVTLRCSPISGHKSVSWYQQVLGQGPQFIFQYYEKEERGRGNFPDRFSARQFPNYSSELNVNALLLGDSALYLCASSVTNYGYTFGSGTRLTVV.

This clonotype has more than one count but fewer than ten. V is TRBV2 and J is TRBJ2-4, with TRBD2 matching 10 bases. Germline-derived CDR1 and CDR2 are SNHLY and FYNNEI. CDR3 length: 15 amino acids. J lost 7 bases, V lost 5 bases, and 8 bases had no gene match. DNA of the CDR3: TGTGCCAGCAGTCCCCAGAGCGGGAGGGAGAACATTCAGTACTTC. Its protein is CASSPQSGRENIQYF.

V gene TRBV4-1 combines with J gene TRBJ2-3; D might be TRBD2 (6 bases). V lost 1 base and J lost 4, with 18 bases in between. Germline lookup yields CDR1 MGHRA and CDR2 YSYEKL. The CDR3 consists of 17 residues. CDR3 coding DNA: TGCGCCAGCAGCCAAGTGATACCGGGACTCCGTGCAGATACGCAGTATTTT. Protein sequence: CASSQVIPGLRADTQYF.

This clonotype was found many times. The chain combines TRBV7-2 with TRBJ2-3; 8 nucleotides agree with TRBD2. CDR1 is SGHTA and CDR2 is FQGNSA in the germline V gene. This CDR3 is built from 15 residues. After removal of 3 bases from V and 0 bases from J, the junction contained 2 bases not matched to a gene. The CDR3 DNA reads TGTGCCAGCAGCTTGGCTAGCGGGAGCACAGATACGCAGTATTTT. Amino acid sequence: CASSLASGSTDTQYF.

A few counts support this clonotype. CDR3 DNA sequence: TGTGCCAGCAGCTTACAACACAGATACGCGTATTTT. It translates to CASSLQHRYAYF. The gene calls are TRBV7-2 and TRBJ2-3; no clear D gene. The CDR3 contains 12 residues. Between the trimmed V and J ends, which lost 2 bases and 14 bases, there was a span of 14 bases. Looked up from germline, CDR1 is SGHTA and CDR2 is FQGNSA.

V usage is TRBV9 and J usage is TRBJ2-3; D gene unclear. V was clipped by 4 bases and J by 0 bases, with 12 bases between them. The CDR3 runs 15 residues. The germline V gene encodes CDR1 SGDLS and CDR2 YYNGEE. DNA for the CDR3: TGTGCCAGCAGCCTCGATGACACTAGCACAGATACGCAGTATTTT. Translation gives CASSLDDTSTDTQYF.

J is TRBJ2-5 and V is TRBV3-1; perhaps TRBD2 as D (5 bases). CDR1 and CDR2 (germline): LGHDT, YNNKEL (reference sequence). The CDR3 loop spans 14 amino acids. V was pared by 2 bases and J by 5 bases, with 12 bases between. CDR3 amino acids: CASSQRSRGETQYF. In DNA, the CDR3 is TGTGCCAGCAGCCAACGCAGCCGGGGTGAGACCCAGTACTTC.

Comment on this clonotype: The junction and the germline gene differ at one end; a read error may be behind it. This sequence joins TRBV5-1 and TRBJ1-1; TRBD1 matches 7 bases. CDR1 is SGHRS, CDR2 YFSETQ, per germline. The CDR3 totals 16 residues. The CDR3 loop is CASSLGQGKPNAEAFF. In DNA, the CDR3 is TGCGCCAGCAGCTTGGGACAGGGTAAACCGAACGCTGAAGCTTTCTTT.

The rearrangement joins TRBV2 to TRBJ1-1; D is unclear. Per germline, CDR1 SNHLY and CDR2 FYNNEI. The length of the CDR3 is 14 residues. The V gene lost 7 bases and the J gene lost 0 bases, with 12 bases spanning the gap. Here the CDR3 reads CASKGRPLNTEAFF. CDR3 nucleotides: TGTGCCAGCAAGGGCAGGCCCTTGAACACTGAAGCTTTCTTT.

This clonotype appeared a few times. The chain employs TRBV5-1 and TRBJ2-7, with TRBD2 matching 8 bases. CDR1 SGHRS and CDR2 YFSETQ come from the germline V gene. The CDR3 length is 16 residues. The V and J ends lost 4 bases and 2 bases, in that order; junction bases with no gene match: 11. Here the CDR3 DNA reads TGCGCCAGCAGCCTGAATCCGGGACTAGTTACCTACGAGCAGTACTTC. It translates to CASSLNPGLVTYEQYF. Together with reference TRBV5-1 and TRBJ2-7, the CDR3 gives the full variable domain: KAGVTQTPRYLIKTRGQQVTLSCSPISGHRSVSWYQQTPGQGLQFLFEYFSETQRNKGNFPGRFSGRQFSNSRSEMNVSTLELGDSALYLCASSLNPGLVTYEQYFGPGTRLTVT.

The chain joins TRBV10-3 to TRBJ2-3; tentative D call: TRBD2 (5 bases). The ends were cut back, 11 bases at V and 8 bases at J, with 14 bases in the middle. Per the germline V gene, CDR1 is ENHRY and CDR2 is SYGVKD. This CDR3 is 11 amino acids long. The CDR3 DNA reads as TGTGCCGCCGCCTCCGAGGGTACGCAGTATTTT. Translated, it gives CAAASEGTQYF.

This clonotype was seen a handful of times. The chain has TRBV7-2 and TRBJ2-7, with TRBD2 matching over 15 bases. The CDR3 runs to 15 residues. With V trimmed by 5 bases and J by 6 bases, 5 bases remained unmatched. CDR1 is SGHTA, CDR2 FQGNSA, per germline. CDR3 in DNA: TGTGCCAGCAGCGTCGGACTAGCGGGAGGGGGCGAGCAGTACTTC. It codes for CASSVGLAGGGEQYF.

This clonotype came up a few times. The chain joins TRBV5-1 to TRBJ1-2; TRBD1 is a possible D gene (5 bases). V was cut by 4 bases and J by 8 bases, with 15 bases left in between. Germline values: CDR1 SGHRS, CDR2 YFSETQ. The CDR3 covers 13 residues. As DNA, the CDR3 is TGCGCCAGCAGCCGGGGCCTGAAGGAGGGCTACACCTTC. Translation gives CASSRGLKEGYTF.

This clonotype has at least ten counts. V and J are TRBV12-3 or TRBV12-4 and TRBJ2-7; D is uncertain. The CDR3 is 11 amino acids. Trimming pared 6 bases from V and 7 bases from J, leaving 10 bases between. CDR3 DNA sequence: TGTGCCAGCAGCAGGCTTGGAGAGCAGTACTTC. It codes for CASSRLGEQYF.